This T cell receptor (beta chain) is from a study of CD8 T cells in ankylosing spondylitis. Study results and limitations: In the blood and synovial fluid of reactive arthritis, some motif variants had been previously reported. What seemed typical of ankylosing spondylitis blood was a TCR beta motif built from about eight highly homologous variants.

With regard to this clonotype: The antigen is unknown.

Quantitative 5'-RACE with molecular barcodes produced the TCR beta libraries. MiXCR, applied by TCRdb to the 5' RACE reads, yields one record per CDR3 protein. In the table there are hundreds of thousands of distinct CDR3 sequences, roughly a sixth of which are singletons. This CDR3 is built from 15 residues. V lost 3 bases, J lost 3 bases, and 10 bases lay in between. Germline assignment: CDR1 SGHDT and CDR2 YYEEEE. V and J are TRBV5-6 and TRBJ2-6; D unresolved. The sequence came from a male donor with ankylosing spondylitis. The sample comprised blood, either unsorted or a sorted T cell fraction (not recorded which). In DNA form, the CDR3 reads TGTGCCAGCAGCTCATTACGTGGTGGGGCCAACGTCCTGACTTTC. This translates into CASSSLRGGANVLTF.